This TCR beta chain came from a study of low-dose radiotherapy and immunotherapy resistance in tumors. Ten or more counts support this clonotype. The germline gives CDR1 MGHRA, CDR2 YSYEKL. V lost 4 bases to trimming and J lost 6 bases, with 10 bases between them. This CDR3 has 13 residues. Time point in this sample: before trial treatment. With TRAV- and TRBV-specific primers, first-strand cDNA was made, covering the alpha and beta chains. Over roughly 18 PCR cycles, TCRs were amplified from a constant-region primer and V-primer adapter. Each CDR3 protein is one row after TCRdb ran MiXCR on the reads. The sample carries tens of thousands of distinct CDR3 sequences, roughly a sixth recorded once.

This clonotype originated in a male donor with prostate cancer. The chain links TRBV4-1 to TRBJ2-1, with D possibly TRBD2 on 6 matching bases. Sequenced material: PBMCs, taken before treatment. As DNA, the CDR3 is TGCGCCAGCAGCCCAGTCGGGAGCAATGAGCAGTTCTTC. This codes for CASSPVGSNEQFF.